These 4 T cell receptor beta chains share one sample of origin, sequenced in a study of post-analysis software for immune sequencing data. Study-wide points: Controls showed lower frequencies than patients for 5 or 6 TRBV segments, and TRBV5-6, TRBV5-1 and TRBV20-1 were among these.

Their specific antigens are unknown. Prepared TCR beta cDNA libraries contained unique molecular identifiers. TCRdb re-called the PCR reads with MiXCR, one entry per CDR3 protein. The sample yields roughly 600,000 distinct CDR3 sequences, around 40% seen once. Sequences were obtained from blood. All receptors come from a girl between 10 and 17 years old with multiple sclerosis.

The chain combines TRBV5-6 with TRBJ2-7; no clear D. Deletions cut 4 bases from V and 0 bases from J, with 14 bases between. CDR1 and CDR2 (germline): SGHDT, YYEEEE. The CDR3 spans 15 residues. CDR3 loop: CASSSFDTYSYEQYF. CDR3 coding DNA: TGTGCCAGCAGCAGTTTTGACACCTACTCCTACGAGCAGTACTTC.

This clonotype was seen a handful of times. The chain employs TRBV6-1 and TRBJ2-1; weak D call: TRBD1 (6 bases). The end of the DNA is better explained by TRBJ2-7, so the J call may be wrong. CDR3 size: 19 residues. Germline V gives CDR1 MNHNS, CDR2 SASEGT. The CDR3 is CASTQNRWGLGSSYNEQYF. The CDR3 DNA is TGTGCCAGCACCCAGAATCGATGGGGGCTCGGAAGCTCCTACAATGAGCAGTACTTC.

V usage is TRBV5-1 and J usage is TRBJ1-2, with 7 bases fitting TRBD1. CDR1 and CDR2 from the germline V gene are SGHRS and YFSETQ. J gave up 1 base and V 4 bases, and 7 bases lay outside the gene matches. The CDR3 extends over 15 amino acids. CDR3 in DNA: TGCGCCAGCAGCATAAGAGGGGGCGTTAACTATGGCTACACCTTC. Residues: CASSIRGGVNYGYTF.

This clonotype was recorded a few times. The chain joins TRBV3-1 to TRBJ2-5, with D perhaps matching TRBD1 (6 bases). Looked up from germline, CDR1 is LGHDT and CDR2 is YNNKEL (reference sequence). The V and J ends lost 4 bases and 3 bases respectively, with 24 bases between them. The CDR3 spans 18 residues. CDR3: CASSLLRASSRGKETQYF. The CDR3 DNA follows: TGTGCCAGCAGCCTGCTACGTGCGTCTAGCAGGGGAAAAGAGACCCAGTACTTC.